This entry lists 29 T cell receptor beta chains sequenced from one sample in a study of T cells in Graves' hyperthyroidism and ophthalmopathy. RNA transcripts were the template for amplifying TCR beta CDR3 regions. Carried out on the TCR CDR3, a first-round RT-PCR used the HTBI primer set. TCRdb passed the multiplex PCR reads through MiXCR, listing each CDR3 protein once. In the table there are a few hundred thousand distinct CDR3 sequences, more than 15% of which are singletons. The specimen was blood. These receptors were taken from a woman aged 40 to 49 with Graves' ophthalmopathy.

The gene calls are TRBV10-3 and TRBJ2-3, with 12 positions matching TRBD2. CDR3 size: 14 residues. CDR1 is ENHRY, CDR2 SYGVKD, per germline. V lost 4 bases, J lost 6 bases, and 2 bases stayed unmatched. The CDR3 nucleotides read TGTGCCATCAGTGGCACTAGCGGGGGGGATACGCAGTATTTT. Translated, it gives CAISGTSGGDTQYF.

This chain's CDR3 is CASSLVTSSYEQYF. CDR3 DNA: TGTGCCAGCAGCTTAGTTACTAGCTCCTACGAGCAGTACTTC. The rearrangement joins TRBV11-2 to TRBJ2-7, with D tentatively TRBD2 (5 bases). The ends were cut back, 1 base at V and 0 bases at J, with 7 bases in the middle. The CDR3 covers 14 residues. Germline V gene sequence: CDR1 SGHAT, CDR2 FQNNGV.

This chain joins TRBV2 and TRBJ1-4; 8 bases are a match to TRBD1. The J segment lost 8 bases and the V segment lost 4 bases, leaving 9 bases of the junction unmatched. Germline assignment: CDR1 SNHLY and CDR2 FYNNEI. This CDR3 contains 15 residues. The CDR3 protein is CASSGLTGGLEKLFF. The CDR3 DNA reads as TGTGCCAGCAGTGGCCTAACAGGGGGATTAGAAAAACTGTTTTTT.

As for this clonotype: A read error may account for a junction end that differs from germline. CDR3 DNA: TGTGCCAGCACTAAACTGGGACAGGGGGGCACTGAACCTTTCTTT. Translating gives CASTKLGQGGTEPFF. V is TRBV6-1 and J is TRBJ1-1, with 11 bases fitting TRBD1. Germline V CDR1 and CDR2: MNHNS, SASEGT. There are 15 residues in the CDR3.

This clonotype was found a few times. This rearrangement joins TRBV5-1 to TRBJ2-2, with 7 positions matching TRBD1. CDR3 size: 13 residues. V shed 5 bases and J 3 bases; nucleotides not matched to a gene: 1. The germline CDR1 and CDR2 sequences are SGHRS and YFSETQ. CDR3 protein: CASRGQHTGELFF. DNA of the CDR3: TGCGCCAGCAGGGGACAGCACACCGGGGAGCTGTTTTTT.

This clonotype has a count of ten or more. The rearrangement links TRBV5-1 to TRBJ2-7, with D hard to call. Germline V lookup: CDR1 SGHRS, CDR2 YFSETQ. Trimming left V 0 bases short and J 4 bases short, with 14 bases between. This CDR3 has 15 residues. CDR3 in DNA: TGCGCCAGCAGCTTGGATGGGTCTGGATTGTACGAGCAGTACTTC. Translating gives CASSLDGSGLYEQYF.

At least ten counts were recorded for this clonotype. This chain uses TRBV28 with TRBJ2-7; 10 bases fit TRBD1. The CDR3 covers 14 residues. From germline, CDR1 is MDHEN and CDR2 SYDVKM. Unmatched junction bases numbered 7, after V lost 7 bases and J lost 4 bases. The CDR3 region is CASMGGQGIYEQYF. The DNA of the CDR3 is TGTGCCAGCATGGGGGGACAGGGGATTTACGAGCAGTACTTC.

A few counts support this clonotype. This rearrangement joins TRBV5-1 to TRBJ2-3; D uncertain. The CDR3 runs to 14 residues. The ends were cut back, 0 bases at V and 4 bases at J, with 9 bases in the middle. CDR1 and CDR2 (germline): SGHRS, YFSETQ. In DNA form, the CDR3 reads TGCGCCAGCAGCTTGGGGGTAGTCGCAGATACGCAGTATTTT. This encodes CASSLGVVADTQYF.

Only one count was recorded for this clonotype. This chain links TRBV28 with TRBJ1-1; D is possibly TRBD1 (6 bases). The germline V and J ends were trimmed by 8 bases and 0 bases, with 16 bases remaining between them. CDR1 is MDHEN, CDR2 SYDVKM, per germline. The CDR3 is 15 amino acids. Here the CDR3 DNA reads TGTGCCAGCGCGCAAGGGGGTTCGGTGAACACTGAAGCTTTCTTT. Amino acids: CASAQGGSVNTEAFF.

A few counts support this clonotype. The chain recombines TRBV5-1 with TRBJ2-1; 9 positions agree with TRBD2. This CDR3 region has 14 residues. Germline V gene data show CDR1 as SGHRS and CDR2 as YFSETQ. With V trimmed by 0 bases and J by 8 bases, 3 bases remained unmatched. The CDR3: CASSLGGGADEQFF. In DNA form, the CDR3 reads TGCGCCAGCAGCTTGGGCGGGGGGGCAGATGAGCAGTTCTTC.

Many counts were recorded for this clonotype. V usage is TRBV29-1 and J usage is TRBJ2-1; unclear D gene. V was pared by 6 bases and J by 7 bases, with 19 bases between. Germline V gene data show CDR1 as SQVTM and CDR2 as ANQGSEA. The CDR3 is made up of 14 amino acids. This CDR3 reads CSVRRLAALNEQFF. CDR3 in DNA: TGCAGCGTCCGAAGGCTGGCGGCGCTAAATGAGCAGTTCTTC.

This clonotype showed up just a few times. The CDR3 coding sequence is TGCAGTGCTAGAGGGACAGCCATGAACACTGAAGCTTTCTTT. This sequence encodes CSARGTAMNTEAFF. The chain links TRBV20-1 to TRBJ1-1; tentatively, D is TRBD1 (6 bases). Trimming removed 1 base from V and 0 bases from J, with 9 bases in between. The CDR3 has 14 residues. CDR1 is DFQATT and CDR2 is SNEGSKA in the germline V gene (reference sequence).

This rearrangement joins TRBV6-5 to TRBJ1-2; a weak D match, TRBD1 (5 bases). From germline, CDR1 is MNHEY and CDR2 SVGAGI. The CDR3 consists of 14 residues. The ends were cut back, 2 bases at V and 6 bases at J, with 13 bases in the middle. CDR3 nucleotides: TGTGCCAGCAGTTACCGGGGGTATGAGGATGGCTACACCTTC. It codes for CASSYRGYEDGYTF.

The rearrangement links TRBV9 to TRBJ1-2; D uncertain. Trimming removed 0 bases from V and 3 bases from J, with 12 bases in between. The CDR3 has 15 amino acids. CDR1 is SGDLS, CDR2 YYNGEE, per germline. This CDR3 is CASSVVPGLDYGYTF. The CDR3 DNA reads as TGTGCCAGCAGCGTAGTCCCAGGACTCGACTATGGCTACACCTTC.

J is TRBJ2-2 and V is TRBV12-3 or TRBV12-4; a weak D match, TRBD1 (6 bases). This CDR3 spans 17 amino acids. The germline V and J ends were trimmed by 6 bases and 1 base, with 18 bases remaining between them. In nucleotides, the CDR3 is TGTGCCAGCAGCTCCCATTTAACAGGGAAGAACACCGGGGAGCTGTTTTTT. Protein sequence: CASSSHLTGKNTGELFF.

This clonotype was recorded many times. The chain couples TRBV18 to TRBJ1-1; D perhaps matches TRBD1 (5 bases). Trimming cost V 2 bases and J 0 bases, with 10 bases left between them. Germline loops: CDR1 KGHSH, CDR2 LQKENI. The CDR3 is made up of 15 amino acids. The CDR3 region is CASSPDRHMNTEAFF. The CDR3 DNA reads as TGTGCCAGCTCACCAGACAGACACATGAACACTGAAGCTTTCTTT.

The chain uses TRBV19 and TRBJ1-5, with unresolved D. In germline, CDR1 is LNHDA, CDR2 SQIVND (reference sequence). The CDR3 runs to 15 residues. The V end was cut by 5 bases, the J end by 7 bases, with 18 bases between. CDR3 nucleotides: TGTGCCAGTAGTCACCCTTCTCCGGGGAGCCAGCCCCAGCATTTT. This codes for CASSHPSPGSQPQHF. Using reference TRBV19 and TRBJ1-5 for the parts outside the CDR3, the full variable domain is DGGITQSPKYLFRKEGQNVTLSCEQNLNHDAMYWYRQDPGQGLRLIYYSQIVNDFQKGDIAEGYSVSREKKESFPLTVTSAQKNPTAFYLCASSHPSPGSQPQHFGDGTRLSIL.

This clonotype was counted a few times. The chain joins TRBV10-3 to TRBJ2-5; weak D call: TRBD2 (6 bases). V lost 4 bases and J lost 5, with 14 bases in between. The length of the CDR3 is 14 residues. Germline V gene sequence: CDR1 ENHRY, CDR2 SYGVKD. CDR3 sequence (DNA): TGTGCCATCAGTGGGGGGACTTCTTCGGAGACCCAGTACTTC. Protein: CAISGGTSSETQYF.

This clonotype was detected only a few times. The V gene is TRBV6-5, the J gene TRBJ1-3; 10 bases are shared with TRBD1. The J segment lost 2 bases and the V segment lost 0 bases, leaving 7 bases of the junction unmatched. Germline CDR1 reads MNHEY; CDR2 reads SVGAGI. This CDR3 contains 18 residues. The CDR3 region has the DNA TGTGCCAGCAGTTACTCAGCCGGGACAGGGGAACCTGGAAACACCATATATTTT. This gives the protein CASSYSAGTGEPGNTIYF.

This chain uses TRBV12-3 or TRBV12-4 with TRBJ1-1; D perhaps matches TRBD1 (5 bases). The length of the CDR3 is 13 residues. The V end was cut by 5 bases, the J end by 3 bases, with 10 bases between. CDR3 nucleotides: TGTGCCAGCAGTCCCAGGGAGGACACTGAAGCTTTCTTT. Encoded protein: CASSPREDTEAFF.

This clonotype was picked up many times. CDR3 amino acids: CASSLGQLEETQYF. The DNA for the CDR3 is TGTGCCAGCAGTCTAGGCCAGCTCGAAGAGACCCAGTACTTC. The chain recombines TRBV12-3 or TRBV12-4 with TRBJ2-5; no reliable D call. Trimming took 5 bases from V and 3 from J, leaving 13 bases between them. CDR3 length equals 14 residues.

This clonotype showed up many times. The V gene is TRBV4-1, the J gene TRBJ2-3, with 13 bases lining up with TRBD2. From germline, CDR1 is MGHRA and CDR2 YSYEKL. The CDR3 runs to 19 residues. V lost 0 bases and J lost 6; bases outside the gene matches: 12. The CDR3 here is CASSQDPGTSGIDMDTQYF. The DNA for the CDR3 is TGCGCCAGCAGCCAAGACCCGGGGACTAGCGGGATAGATATGGATACGCAGTATTTT.

The chain recombines TRBV5-1 with TRBJ2-3; TRBD2 matches at 11 bases. Germline loops: CDR1 SGHRS, CDR2 YFSETQ. J lost 2 bases, V lost 7 bases, and 6 bases had no gene match. The CDR3 runs 15 residues. The CDR3 loop reads CASGRLAGFTDTQYF. The CDR3 DNA reads as TGCGCCAGCGGTCGACTAGCGGGATTCACAGATACGCAGTATTTT. The full variable domain, its missing parts supplied by reference TRBV5-1 and TRBJ2-3, is KAGVTQTPRYLIKTRGQQVTLSCSPISGHRSVSWYQQTPGQGLQFLFEYFSETQRNKGNFPGRFSGRQFSNSRSEMNVSTLELGDSALYLCASGRLAGFTDTQYFGPGTRLTVL.

This clonotype has only a few counts. The rearrangement joins TRBV2 to TRBJ2-7, with 7 nucleotides matching TRBD1. This CDR3 has 15 residues. CDR1 and CDR2 (germline): SNHLY, FYNNEI. The V gene end was trimmed by 1 base and the J gene end by 3 bases; junction bases not matched to a gene: 6. The CDR3 reads CASSEEPTGYYEQYF. CDR3 nucleotide sequence: TGTGCCAGCAGTGAAGAACCGACAGGGTACTACGAGCAGTACTTC.

This chain uses TRBV4-1 with TRBJ2-6; D might be TRBD1 (6 bases). The V end lost 0 bases, the J end lost 2 bases, and 8 bases lay between the germline ends. This CDR3 contains 16 residues. Germline-derived CDR1 and CDR2 are MGHRA and YSYEKL. The CDR3 sequence is CASSQDEGAGANVLTF. The CDR3 DNA reads as TGCGCCAGCAGCCAAGATGAGGGGGCTGGGGCCAACGTCCTGACTTTC.

At least ten counts were recorded for this clonotype. This rearrangement joins TRBV18 to TRBJ1-5; 7 positions match TRBD1. V lost 2 bases, J lost 5 bases, and 6 bases stayed unmatched. There are 15 residues in the CDR3. The germline gives CDR1 KGHSH, CDR2 LQKENI. The CDR3 sequence is CASSPNRGGDQPQHF. The CDR3 DNA sequence: TGTGCCAGCTCACCAAACAGGGGTGGGGATCAGCCCCAGCATTTT.

This clonotype was found a few times. This chain connects TRBV15 to TRBJ1-2; D gene unclear. V was trimmed by 1 base and J by 0 bases, leaving 15 bases between them. This CDR3 is built from 17 residues. Germline loops: CDR1 LNHNV, CDR2 YYDKDF (reference sequence). The CDR3 nucleotides read TGTGCCACCAGCAGAGTTCGGGATATGCCCCCTAACTATGGCTACACCTTC. As protein: CATSRVRDMPPNYGYTF. The whole variable domain, filled in from reference TRBV15 and TRBJ1-2, reads DAMVIQNPRYQVTQFGKPVTLSCSQTLNHNVMYWYQQKSSQAPKLLFHYYDKDFNNEADTPDNFQSRRPNTSFCFLDIRSPGLGDTAMYLCATSRVRDMPPNYGYTFGSGTRLTVV.

The V call is TRBV11-3, the J call TRBJ2-1; no clear D gene. This CDR3 has 13 amino acids. Trimming left V 5 bases short and J 3 bases short, with 8 bases between. Looked up from germline, CDR1 is SGHNT and CDR2 is YENEEA. CDR3 sequence reads: CASSISGYNEQFF. The CDR3 bases are TGTGCCAGCAGCATTTCAGGCTACAATGAGCAGTTCTTC. Supplemented by reference TRBV11-3 and TRBJ2-1, the full variable domain reads EAGVVQSPRYKIIEKKQPVAFWCNPISGHNTLYWYLQNLGQGPELLIRYENEEAVDDSQLPKDRFSAERLKGVDSTLKIQPAELGDSAVYLCASSISGYNEQFFGPGTRLTVL.

This clonotype was counted many times. CDR3 in amino acids: CASSQELGVVNGYTF. CDR3 nucleotide sequence: TGTGCCAGCAGCCAAGAGTTAGGTGTGGTGAATGGCTACACCTTC. V is TRBV3-1 and J is TRBJ1-2; D uncertain. V dropped 0 bases and J dropped 6 bases, with 14 bases sitting between them. The germline gives CDR1 LGHDT, CDR2 YNNKEL (reference sequence). The CDR3 contains 15 residues.